This T cell receptor (beta chain) was sequenced during a study of CD8 T cells in ankylosing spondylitis. Scientists made TCR beta libraries using quantitative 5'-RACE with molecular barcodes. A single record per CDR3 protein comes from TCRdb applying MiXCR to the 5' RACE reads. The sample gives around 440,000 distinct CDR3 sequences, roughly 17% of which show up once; 1% is in the top ten. Study observations and caveats: Within matched ankylosing spondylitis synovial fluid, disease-linked clones were reportedly significantly enriched. It appeared that ankylosing spondylitis blood was characterized by a TCR beta motif of several highly homologous variants. The authors found the disease-linked clones to be CD8+ and relatively rare in peripheral blood. Some motif variants had been reported before (in reactive arthritis synovial fluid and blood).

As regards this clonotype: Its cognate antigen is unknown.

The sequencing input was blood, either unsorted or a sorted T cell fraction (not recorded which). The origin of this receptor is a male donor with ankylosing spondylitis.

In DNA, the CDR3 is TGTGCCAGCAGCTTAACACAGAGCTCCTACAATGAGCAGTTCTTC. Its translation is CASSLTQSSYNEQFF. The chain carries TRBV7-6 and TRBJ2-1; D not certain. The CDR3 totals 15 residues. Trimming removed 2 bases at V and 0 bases at J, with 8 bases between. Germline assignment: CDR1 SGHVS and CDR2 FNYEAQ. Full variable domain (rest looked up from reference TRBV7-6 and TRBJ2-1): GAGVSQSPRYKVTKRGQDVALRCDPISGHVSLYWYRQALGQGPEFLTYFNYEAQQDKSGLPNDRFSAERPEGSISTLTIQRTEQRDSAMYRCASSLTQSSYNEQFFGPGTRLTVL.